This entry describes one T cell receptor beta chain. Its cognate antigen is unknown. This entry belongs to a study of identical twins. General study points: While abundant cord blood beta clonotypes carried fewer insertions, memory repertoires showed no such pattern.

TCRdb used MiXCR to reprocess the 5' RACE reads, holding one entry per CDR3 protein. The repertoire holds 750,000 to 950,000 distinct CDR3 sequences, about 12% seen once, with 1.5% to 2% in the top ten. These data were also filed under a second study, of yellow fever vaccine responses in identical twins. This second study says: Reports say the vaccine T cell response in twins looked partly convergent and partly personalized.

The material sequenced was PBMCs. This TCR was recovered from a woman aged 18-29 years in good health.

CDR3 nucleotide sequence: TGTGCCAGCAGTTATCCTTGGGGAGTGGAGACCCAGTACTTC. Amino acids: CASSYPWGVETQYF. V is TRBV6-2 or TRBV6-3 and J is TRBJ2-5, with D maybe TRBD2 (5 bases). The CDR3 has 14 residues. Trimming took 3 bases from V and 5 from J, leaving 13 bases between them. Germline CDR1 and CDR2: MNHEY and SVGEGT.